These 8 T cell receptor beta chains were sequenced from one sample in a study of blood T cell repertoires in COVID-19. Profiling relied on immunoSEQ multiplex PCR, and the TCRdb table lists in-frame clones only, not all of them. The sample carries about 220,000 clones, 84% recorded once. Material for sequencing was peripheral blood. These TCRs come from a man aged 50 to 60 with active or convalescent COVID-19.

To note about this clone: No DNA is shown, since the ends of the CDR3 on it are uncertain; the CDR3 is the one TCRdb lists. This chain connects TRBV21-1 to TRBJ2-6; the table's TRBD1 call for D was not verified on the DNA. TRBV21-1 is shown as a pseudogene. The CDR3 is made up of 16 amino acids, end residues included. The CDR3 spells CAVGTGNFSGANVLTF.

V gene TRBV27 combines with J gene TRBJ1-5; D gene uncertain. The CDR3 loop spans 12 amino acids. Trimming pared 3 bases from V and 6 bases from J, leaving 6 bases between. CDR1 MNHEY and CDR2 SMNVEV come from the germline V gene (reference sequence). CDR3 region: CASSFFGQPQHF. The DNA for the CDR3 is TGTGCCAGCAGTTTCTTCGGTCAGCCCCAGCATTTT.

Concerning this clone itself: Other DNA sequences within the sample encode an identical CDR3. V is TRBV4-1 and J is TRBJ2-1; 7 bases are shared with TRBD1. This CDR3 comprises 15 residues. J lost 3 bases, V lost 1 base, and 3 bases had no gene match. Germline assignment: CDR1 MGHRA and CDR2 YSYEKL. The CDR3 loop reads CASSQGAGGYNEQFF. The CDR3 nucleotides read TGCGCCAGCAGCCAAGGGGCAGGGGGCTACAATGAGCAGTTCTTC.

V gene TRBV28 combines with J gene TRBJ2-7; D might be TRBD1 (6 bases). The V end was cut by 5 bases, the J end by 6 bases, with 11 bases between. The CDR3 has 12 residues. The V gene's germline CDR1 is MDHEN and CDR2 SYDVKM. The CDR3 loop is CASSEGHGEQYV. The CDR3, as DNA: TGTGCCAGCAGTGAGGGACACGGCGAGCAGTACGTC.

The CDR3 region is CASSLRDRGNTIYF. CDR3 coding DNA: TGTGCCAGCAGCCTCCGGGACAGGGGAAACACCATATATTTT. V gene TRBV3-1 (or the pseudogene TRBV3-2) combines with J gene TRBJ1-3; 8 nucleotides align to TRBD1. Germline CDR1 LGHDT, CDR2 YNNKEL (reference sequence). V lost 4 bases and J lost 4; bases outside the gene matches: 3. The CDR3 is 14 amino acids.

The chain combines TRBV29-1 with TRBJ2-3; possibly TRBD1 for D (7 bases). Germline lookup yields CDR1 SQVTM and CDR2 ANQGSEA. The CDR3 spans 16 residues. The germline V and J ends were trimmed by 0 bases and 4 bases, with 17 bases remaining between them. The DNA of the CDR3 is TGCAGCGTTGAAGATCGAGACAGGGAGGCCGCAGATACGCAGTATTTT. Protein product: CSVEDRDREAADTQYF.

J is TRBJ2-1 and V is TRBV14; TRBD2 agrees at 8 bases. V shed 4 bases and J 9 bases; nucleotides not matched to a gene: 8. This CDR3 is built from 14 residues. Germline CDR1 is SGHDN and CDR2 is FVKESK. The DNA for the CDR3 is TGTGCCAGCAGCCGGACTAGCAAGTACTCTGAGCAGTTCTTC. It codes for CASSRTSKYSEQFF.

The V gene is TRBV19, the J gene TRBJ1-1, with TRBD1 as a possible D gene (6 bases). Deletions cut 5 bases from V and 1 base from J, with 14 bases between. The CDR3 is 15 amino acids. The V gene's germline CDR1 is LNHDA and CDR2 SQIVND (reference sequence). The DNA for the CDR3 is TGTGCCAGTAGTCCCCCCCAGGGGCCGAACACTGAAGCTTTCTTT. Translating it yields CASSPPQGPNTEAFF.